These T cell receptor beta chains were read from a single sample in a study of immune cell composition in non-small cell lung cancer. Profiling relied on immunoSEQ multiplex PCR, and the TCRdb table lists in-frame clones only, not all of them. The data contain 2,000 to 2,500 clones, more than 65% of them seen just once; the ten biggest clones take up 14%. Sequenced input: lung tumor tissue. The receptors here all came from a human donor with non-small cell lung cancer. The CDR3 runs from the conserved cysteine through the conserved F or W. D genes are given only for firm matches. Clone size, where shown, is once, few, many, or a class for clones that have expanded.

v_call: TRBV5-4; clone_size: -; d_call: TRBD2; j_call: TRBJ2-2; cdr3_aa: CASSRGLADSTGELFF; cdr3_nt: TGTGCCAGCAGCCGCGGACTAGCGGACAGCACCGGGGAGCTGTTTTTT
v_call: TRBV27; clone_size: -; d_call: TRBD2; j_call: TRBJ2-3; cdr3_aa: CASSWGLAGVDTQYF; cdr3_nt: TGTGCCAGCAGTTGGGGACTAGCGGGAGTTGATACGCAGTATTTT
v_call: TRBV10-3; clone_size: -; d_call: -; j_call: TRBJ1-3; cdr3_aa: CAICDPAGAGNTIYF; cdr3_nt: TGTGCCATCTGTGACCCTGCAGGGGCGGGAAACACCATATATTTT
v_call: TRBV11-2; clone_size: -; d_call: -; j_call: TRBJ1-6; cdr3_aa: CASSPRTGYNSPLHF; cdr3_nt: TGTGCCAGCAGCCCCAGGACGGGGTATAATTCACCCCTCCACTTT
v_call: TRBV7-9; clone_size: -; d_call: -; j_call: TRBJ1-3; cdr3_aa: CASSRDSLSGNTIYF; cdr3_nt: TGTGCCAGCAGCCGTGACAGCTTATCTGGAAACACCATATATTTT
v_call: TRBV4-2; clone_size: -; d_call: -; j_call: TRBJ1-4; cdr3_aa: CASSQDQGEGNEKLFF; cdr3_nt: TGTGCCAGCAGCCAAGATCAAGGGGAGGGTAATGAAAAACTGTTTTTT
v_call: TRBV18; clone_size: -; d_call: TRBD1; j_call: TRBJ2-7; cdr3_aa: CASSQLPGGYEQYF; cdr3_nt: TGTGCCAGCTCACAACTGCCAGGGGGCTACGAGCAGTACTTC
v_call: TRBV7-9; clone_size: -; d_call: TRBD2; j_call: TRBJ2-3; cdr3_aa: CASSLARLAGGGDTQYF; cdr3_nt: TGTGCCAGCAGCTTAGCGAGACTAGCGGGAGGAGGAGATACGCAGTATTTT
v_call: TRBV5-6; clone_size: once; d_call: -; j_call: TRBJ1-5; cdr3_aa: CASSFINQPQHF; cdr3_nt: TGTGCCAGCAGCTTCATCAATCAGCCCCAGCATTTT
v_call: TRBV5-4; clone_size: once; d_call: -; j_call: TRBJ1-1; cdr3_aa: CASSLGVRASEGNTEAFF; cdr3_nt: TGTGCCAGCAGCTTGGGAGTTCGGGCCTCGGAGGGGAACACTGAAGCTTTCTTT
v_call: TRBV6-1; clone_size: large; d_call: TRBD2; j_call: TRBJ2-3; cdr3_aa: CASSLLAGAGDTQYF; cdr3_nt: TGTGCCAGCTCTCTGCTAGCGGGAGCTGGAGATACGCAGTATTTT
v_call: TRBV5-1; clone_size: -; d_call: TRBD1; j_call: TRBJ1-5; cdr3_aa: CASSGRRTGTNQPQHF; cdr3_nt: TGCGCCAGCAGCGGGCGTAGGACAGGGACAAATCAGCCCCAGCATTTT
v_call: TRBV27; clone_size: once; d_call: -; j_call: TRBJ2-5; cdr3_aa: CASSQPGGGRSIGTQYF; cdr3_nt: TGTGCCAGCAGTCAACCGGGTGGGGGCCGTTCGATAGGGACCCAGTACTTC
v_call: TRBV29-1; clone_size: -; d_call: -; j_call: TRBJ1-5; cdr3_aa: CSVEVGAAQHF; cdr3_nt: TGCAGCGTTGAAGTCGGAGCGGCCCAGCATTTT
v_call: TRBV27; clone_size: -; d_call: TRBD2; j_call: TRBJ2-3; cdr3_aa: CASSSRLAGGTDTQYF; cdr3_nt: TGTGCCAGCAGTTCCAGACTAGCGGGGGGCACAGATACGCAGTATTTT
v_call: TRBV6-1; clone_size: -; d_call: -; j_call: TRBJ1-2; cdr3_aa: CASSDARVLQGYTF; cdr3_nt: TGTGCCAGCAGTGACGCCAGGGTTCTGCAGGGCTACACCTTC
v_call: TRBV28; clone_size: -; d_call: TRBD2; j_call: TRBJ2-3; cdr3_aa: CASSLWAGGPQDTQYF; cdr3_nt: TGTGCCAGCAGTTTATGGGCGGGAGGCCCGCAAGATACGCAGTATTTT
v_call: TRBV30; clone_size: -; d_call: -; j_call: TRBJ2-3; cdr3_aa: CAWSVWAGDTQYF; cdr3_nt: TGTGCCTGGAGTGTATGGGCGGGAGATACGCAGTATTTT
v_call: TRBV6-5; clone_size: -; d_call: -; j_call: TRBJ2-1; cdr3_aa: CASSEATQEQFF; cdr3_nt: TGTGCCAGCAGTGAAGCAACTCAAGAGCAGTTCTTC
v_call: TRBV5-1; clone_size: -; d_call: TRBD1; j_call: TRBJ1-4; cdr3_aa: CASSSTGRLEKLFF; cdr3_nt: TGCGCCAGCAGCTCGACAGGGAGGTTGGAAAAACTGTTTTTT
v_call: TRBV4-3; clone_size: -; d_call: TRBD2; j_call: TRBJ2-1; cdr3_aa: CASSQDRLAGGKQFF; cdr3_nt: TGCGCCAGCAGCCAAGATCGGTTAGCGGGAGGGAAGCAGTTCTTC
v_call: TRBV15; clone_size: few; d_call: TRBD1; j_call: TRBJ2-5; cdr3_aa: CATSRGAGTGDISTQYF; cdr3_nt: TGTGCCACCAGCAGGGGTGCCGGAACAGGGGACATTTCGACCCAGTACTTC
v_call: TRBV15; clone_size: -; d_call: -; j_call: TRBJ2-3; cdr3_aa: CATSTGGSTDTQYF; cdr3_nt: TGTGCCACCAGCACCGGGGGAAGCACAGATACGCAGTATTTT
v_call: TRBV28; clone_size: -; d_call: -; j_call: TRBJ1-4; cdr3_aa: CASTPLRGGREKLFF; cdr3_nt: TGTGCCAGCACCCCTCTGAGGGGGGGACGAGAAAAACTGTTTTTT
v_call: TRBV7-9; clone_size: -; d_call: -; j_call: TRBJ1-4; cdr3_aa: CASSPEARKLFF; cdr3_nt: TGTGCCAGCAGCCCAGAGGCCCGAAAACTGTTTTTT
v_call: TRBV18; clone_size: -; d_call: TRBD1; j_call: TRBJ2-1; cdr3_aa: CASSPGTGEVNEQFF; cdr3_nt: TGTGCCAGCTCACCAGGGACAGGGGAAGTTAATGAGCAGTTCTTC
v_call: TRBV6-1; clone_size: -; d_call: -; j_call: TRBJ1-2; cdr3_aa: CASSKGADYGYTF; cdr3_nt: TGTGCCAGCAGTAAGGGAGCCGACTATGGCTACACCTTC
v_call: TRBV11-1; clone_size: -; d_call: -; j_call: TRBJ2-7; cdr3_aa: CASSRSRATYEQYF; cdr3_nt: TGTGCCAGCAGCCGAAGCAGGGCCACCTACGAGCAGTACTTC
v_call: TRBV9; clone_size: -; d_call: -; j_call: TRBJ1-2; cdr3_aa: CASRAEVGGGYTF; cdr3_nt: TGTGCCAGCAGGGCAGAGGTGGGTGGGGGCTACACCTTC
v_call: TRBV5-1; clone_size: -; d_call: -; j_call: TRBJ2-3; cdr3_aa: CASSLLEAPQYF; cdr3_nt: TGCGCCAGCAGCTTACTGGAGGCGCCGCAGTATTTT
v_call: TRBV11-2; clone_size: -; d_call: TRBD2; j_call: TRBJ2-7; cdr3_aa: CASSASGSFSYEQYF; cdr3_nt: TGTGCCAGCAGCGCTAGCGGGTCCTTTTCCTACGAGCAGTACTTC
v_call: TRBV6-5; clone_size: -; d_call: TRBD2; j_call: TRBJ2-7; cdr3_aa: CASRGGTYEQYF; cdr3_nt: TGTGCCAGCAGGGGAGGGACCTACGAGCAGTACTTC
v_call: TRBV5-6; clone_size: -; d_call: -; j_call: TRBJ2-3; cdr3_aa: CASRPGADTQYF; cdr3_nt: TGTGCCAGCAGGCCCGGGGCAGATACGCAGTATTTT
v_call: TRBV5-1; clone_size: -; d_call: -; j_call: TRBJ2-7; cdr3_aa: CASSPGDGYYEQYF; cdr3_nt: TGCGCCAGCAGCCCGGGAGACGGTTACTACGAGCAGTACTTC
v_call: TRBV28; clone_size: -; d_call: -; j_call: TRBJ1-5; cdr3_aa: CASTGKDNQPQHF; cdr3_nt: TGTGCCAGCACAGGGAAGGACAATCAGCCCCAGCATTTT
v_call: TRBV9; clone_size: -; d_call: -; j_call: TRBJ1-6; cdr3_aa: CASSVAGGQGSPLHF; cdr3_nt: TGTGCCAGCAGCGTAGCTGGGGGCCAGGGTTCACCCCTCCACTTT
v_call: TRBV10-3; clone_size: -; d_call: -; j_call: TRBJ2-3; cdr3_aa: CAIEGVSTDTQYF; cdr3_nt: TGTGCCATCGAGGGTGTTAGCACAGATACGCAGTATTTT
v_call: TRBV6-5; clone_size: few; d_call: -; j_call: TRBJ2-7; cdr3_aa: CASSYGQGKAREQYF; cdr3_nt: TGTGCCAGCAGTTACGGGCAGGGGAAAGCGAGGGAGCAGTACTTC
v_call: TRBV6-1; clone_size: -; d_call: TRBD1; j_call: TRBJ1-2; cdr3_aa: CASRDRGDLGVGYTF; cdr3_nt: TGTGCCAGCAGGGACAGGGGGGACCTGGGAGTTGGCTACACCTTC
v_call: TRBV30; clone_size: -; d_call: -; j_call: TRBJ2-3; cdr3_aa: CAWSPGPGESTDTQYF; cdr3_nt: TGTGCCTGGAGTCCCGGTCCTGGAGAATCCACAGATACGCAGTATTTT
v_call: TRBV21-1; clone_size: few; d_call: -; j_call: TRBJ2-7; cdr3_aa: CASSKRDHEGDSYEQYF; cdr3_nt: TGTGCCAGCAGCAAAAGAGACCACGAGGGGGACTCCTACGAGCAGTACTTC
v_call: TRBV2; clone_size: -; d_call: TRBD2; j_call: TRBJ2-3; cdr3_aa: CASRLAGRRGDTQYF; cdr3_nt: TGTGCCAGCAGACTAGCGGGGAGACGGGGAGATACGCAGTATTTT
v_call: TRBV11-3; clone_size: -; d_call: -; j_call: TRBJ2-7; cdr3_aa: CASSSPQGVGSYEQYF; cdr3_nt: TGTGCCAGCAGCTCCCCGCAGGGTGTGGGCTCCTACGAGCAGTACTTC
v_call: TRBV18; clone_size: -; d_call: TRBD1; j_call: TRBJ1-2; cdr3_aa: CASSPRQGQAGLHYGYTF; cdr3_nt: TGTGCCAGCTCACCTAGACAGGGACAGGCAGGGCTACACTATGGCTACACCTTC
v_call: TRBV6-6; clone_size: -; d_call: -; j_call: TRBJ1-5; cdr3_aa: CASSYSTGSGNQPQHF; cdr3_nt: TGTGCCAGCAGTTACTCGACGGGTAGTGGGAATCAGCCCCAGCATTTT
v_call: TRBV10-3; clone_size: -; d_call: -; j_call: TRBJ2-1; cdr3_aa: CAISESWLAYNEQFF; cdr3_nt: TGTGCCATCAGTGAGTCGTGGCTAGCCTACAATGAGCAGTTCTTC
v_call: TRBV14; clone_size: -; d_call: TRBD1; j_call: TRBJ2-6; cdr3_aa: CASSQVGQLRSGANVLTF; cdr3_nt: TGTGCCAGCAGCCAAGTGGGACAGTTGCGCTCTGGGGCCAACGTCCTGACTTTC
v_call: TRBV5-5; clone_size: once; d_call: TRBD1; j_call: TRBJ1-2; cdr3_aa: CASSFPGGTGPNYGYTF; cdr3_nt: TGTGCCAGCAGCTTCCCCGGTGGGACAGGCCCTAACTATGGCTACACCTTC
v_call: TRBV6-4; clone_size: -; d_call: -; j_call: TRBJ1-1; cdr3_aa: CATSQGANTEAFF; cdr3_nt: TGTGCCACCTCTCAAGGGGCGAACACTGAAGCTTTCTTT
v_call: TRBV6-1; clone_size: once; d_call: -; j_call: TRBJ1-5; cdr3_aa: CASSRDRGEEHF; cdr3_nt: TGTGCCAGCAGTAGAGACCGGGGTGAGGAGCATTTT
v_call: TRBV2; clone_size: once; d_call: -; j_call: TRBJ2-1; cdr3_aa: CASLDSHYNEQFF; cdr3_nt: TGTGCCAGCCTGGACAGTCACTACAATGAGCAGTTCTTC
v_call: TRBV5-4; clone_size: -; d_call: -; j_call: TRBJ1-2; cdr3_aa: CASSFGQGAANYGYTF; cdr3_nt: TGTGCCAGCAGCTTTGGGCAGGGCGCGGCTAACTATGGCTACACCTTC
v_call: TRBV14; clone_size: -; d_call: -; j_call: TRBJ2-5; cdr3_aa: CASSLYRRETQYF; cdr3_nt: TGTGCCAGCAGCCTATACCGCCGGGAGACCCAGTACTTC
v_call: TRBV7-7; clone_size: -; d_call: -; j_call: TRBJ2-2; cdr3_aa: CASSSQGPPGELFF; cdr3_nt: TGTGCTAGCAGTTCACAGGGACCTCCCGGGGAGCTGTTTTTT